These T cell receptor beta chains were read from a single sample in a study of chemoradiotherapy in HPV16-positive cancers. Assay used: immunoSEQ multiplex PCR; TCRdb lists only in-frame clones, some missing. Of approximately 52,000 clones listed, more than 90% are singletons. Sequencing used blood, obtained from a patient who underwent chemoradiotherapy. All receptors derive from a human donor with HPV-associated anogenital cancer. Both conserved end residues are part of each CDR3. A D gene is named only where the DNA matches it firmly. Clone size is not always given. Where it is, it says once, few, many or a class for expanded clones.

V gene,clone size,J gene,D gene,CDR3 protein,CDR3 DNA
TRBV19,-,TRBJ2-7,TRBD1,CASSILWTGGLDEQYF,TGTGCCAGTAGTATTCTGTGGACAGGGGGCTTGGACGAGCAGTACTTC
TRBV20-1,-,TRBJ1-2,-,CSARGTYGYTF,TGCAGTGCTAGGGGGACCTATGGCTACACCTTC
TRBV19,-,TRBJ1-5,TRBD1,CASSIGGDRGQPQHF,TGTGCCAGTAGTATAGGGGGGGACAGGGGTCAGCCCCAGCATTTT
TRBV9,-,TRBJ1-6,-,CASSVDTGSPLHF,TGTGCCAGCAGCGTAGATACCGGTTCACCCCTCCACTTT
TRBV6-6,-,TRBJ1-1,TRBD1,CASSDHRGAFF,TGTGCCAGCAGTGACCACAGGGGGGCTTTCTTT
TRBV15,-,TRBJ1-2,TRBD1,CATRPGTAIYGYTF,TGTGCCACCAGACCCGGGACAGCTATATATGGCTACACCTTC
TRBV25-1,-,TRBJ1-2,-,CASSEEGYGYTF,TGTGCCAGCAGTGAGGAAGGGTATGGCTACACCTTC
TRBV9,-,TRBJ2-2,-,CASSGGATGGAGELFF,TGTGCCAGCAGCGGCGGGGCTACTGGTGGGGCCGGGGAGCTGTTTTTT
TRBV7-2,-,TRBJ2-5,TRBD2,CASSFPSGGKETQYF,TGTGCCAGCAGCTTTCCCAGCGGGGGAAAAGAGACCCAGTACTTC
TRBV6-6,few,TRBJ1-6,-,CASSYEGAQNSPLHF,TGTGCCAGCAGTTACGAAGGGGCGCAGAATTCACCCCTCCACTTT
TRBV7-2,once,TRBJ2-3,TRBD2,CASSFPGLAGVADTQYF,TGTGCCAGCAGCTTCCCGGGACTAGCGGGGGTGGCAGATACGCAGTATTTT
TRBV18,-,TRBJ1-1,-,CASSPGRGTEAFF,TGTGCCAGCTCACCGGGCCGAGGCACTGAAGCTTTCTTT
TRBV25-1,-,TRBJ2-5,TRBD2,CASSENRVGGGWETQYF,TGTGCCAGCAGTGAAAACCGGGTCGGCGGGGGTTGGGAGACCCAGTACTTC
TRBV30,-,TRBJ1-1,TRBD1,CAWSGTGTTEAFF,TGTGCCTGGAGTGGGACAGGGACCACTGAAGCTTTCTTT
TRBV30,-,TRBJ1-2,-,CAWSPDQGYTF,TGTGCCTGGAGTCCCGATCAGGGCTACACCTTC
TRBV2,-,TRBJ2-2,-,CASVGGRSGELFF,TGTGCCAGCGTGGGGGGAAGGTCCGGGGAGCTGTTTTTT
TRBV10-3,-,TRBJ2-1,TRBD2,CAITGSGGPNEQFF,TGTGCCATCACCGGGAGCGGGGGGCCCAATGAGCAGTTCTTC
TRBV5-1,-,TRBJ1-1,-,CASSSGGGSEAFF,TGCGCCAGCAGCTCCGGCGGGGGGAGTGAAGCTTTCTTT
TRBV7-8,-,TRBJ2-5,-,CASSLAQSSLETQYF,TGTGCCAGCAGCTTAGCCCAGAGCAGTTTAGAGACCCAGTACTTC
TRBV5-1,-,TRBJ1-5,-,CASSPNGANSNQPQHF,TGCGCCAGCAGTCCCAACGGGGCCAATAGCAATCAGCCCCAGCATTTT
TRBV7-2,-,TRBJ1-2,-,CASSLSGGAYGYTF,TGTGCCAGCAGCTTAAGCGGGGGCGCCTATGGCTACACCTTC
TRBV19,-,TRBJ1-4,-,CASRTTGTTNEKLFF,TGTGCCAGTAGAACGACAGGTACAACTAATGAAAAACTGTTTTTT
TRBV5-1,-,TRBJ1-6,-,CASRAETRARTPLHF,TGCGCCAGCAGAGCCGAGACCCGGGCGAGGACACCCCTCCACTTT
TRBV7-8,-,TRBJ1-3,TRBD1,CASSKTGGTGNTIYF,TGTGCCAGCAGCAAGACAGGGGGCACTGGAAACACCATATATTTT
TRBV7-2,-,TRBJ2-1,-,CASSFLQSSYNEQFF,TGTGCCAGCAGCTTTTTACAGAGCTCCTACAATGAGCAGTTCTTC
TRBV28,-,TRBJ2-2,TRBD2,CASSFSPWTSTGELFF,TGTGCCAGCAGTTTTTCCCCCTGGACTAGCACCGGGGAGCTGTTTTTT
TRBV5-1,-,TRBJ2-3,TRBD1,CASSLNPGTGPVGTDTQYF,TGCGCCAGCAGCTTGAACCCCGGGACAGGACCTGTGGGCACAGATACGCAGTATTTT
TRBV19,-,TRBJ1-2,-,CASSIPTGKRRYGYTF,TGTGCCAGTAGTATTCCTACAGGGAAGAGGCGCTATGGCTACACCTTC
TRBV10-2,-,TRBJ1-2,-,CASSRDDYGYTF,TGCGCCAGCAGCCGGGACGATTATGGCTACACCTTC
TRBV19,-,TRBJ1-1,-,CASSRKGDTEAFF,TGTGCCAGTAGTCGAAAGGGGGACACTGAAGCTTTCTTT
TRBV7-9,-,TRBJ1-1,-,CASSLSTEAFF,TGTGCCAGCAGCTTAAGCACTGAAGCTTTCTTT
TRBV30,-,TRBJ1-2,TRBD1,CAWSAIGTDNTNYGYTF,TGTGCCTGGAGCGCTATAGGGACAGACAATACTAACTATGGCTACACCTTC
TRBV6-1,-,TRBJ1-5,TRBD1,CASRDRLNQPQHF,TGTGCCAGCCGGGACAGGTTAAATCAGCCCCAGCATTTT
TRBV7-8,-,TRBJ1-1,-,CASSGRTVGRAMNTEAFF,TGTGCCAGCAGCGGCAGGACAGTAGGGAGGGCCATGAACACTGAAGCTTTCTTT
TRBV7-2,-,TRBJ1-2,-,CASSLATGNYGYTF,TGTGCCAGCAGCTTAGCGACAGGCAACTATGGCTACACCTTC
TRBV9,-,TRBJ2-1,TRBD1,CASSVGGGGYNEQFF,TGTGCCAGCAGCGTAGGAGGGGGCGGGTACAATGAGCAGTTCTTC
TRBV18,once,TRBJ1-5,TRBD1,CASSPRGGGNQPQHF,TGTGCCAGCTCACCCAGGGGGGGTGGCAATCAGCCCCAGCATTTT
TRBV25-1,-,TRBJ1-1,-,CASSESARGTEAFF,TGTGCCAGCAGTGAATCAGCCAGGGGTACTGAAGCTTTCTTT
TRBV6-5,few,TRBJ1-5,TRBD1,CASRKTGRNQPQHF,TGTGCCAGCAGAAAGACAGGGCGGAATCAGCCCCAGCATTTT
TRBV15,-,TRBJ1-1,-,CATSPAMNTEAFF,TGTGCCACCAGTCCAGCCATGAACACTGAAGCTTTCTTT
TRBV5-1,-,TRBJ2-2,-,CASQEATGELFF,TGCGCCAGCCAGGAAGCCACCGGGGAGCTGTTTTTT
TRBV10-1,-,TRBJ2-1,-,CASSDPPGQHNEQFF,TGCGCCAGCAGTGACCCCCCGGGACAACACAATGAGCAGTTCTTC
TRBV10-1,-,TRBJ2-5,-,CASSESNREGTQYF,TGCGCCAGCAGTGAGTCGAACAGGGAAGGGACCCAGTACTTC
TRBV11-2,once,TRBJ2-5,TRBD1,CASSLGTGGAETQYF,TGTGCCAGCAGCCTTGGGACAGGGGGAGCGGAGACCCAGTACTTC
TRBV30,-,TRBJ1-2,-,CAWSVDIGSYGYTF,TGTGCCTGGAGTGTTGATATAGGGTCCTATGGCTACACCTTC
TRBV18,-,TRBJ1-1,TRBD1,CASSQEQGGTEAFF,TGTGCCAGCTCACAAGAACAGGGGGGCACTGAAGCTTTCTTT
TRBV5-1,once,TRBJ1-2,-,CASRDTAGYTF,TGCGCCAGCAGGGACACGGCCGGCTACACCTTC
TRBV19,-,TRBJ1-5,-,CASRLSGVGNQPQHF,TGTGCCAGTAGGCTGAGTGGGGTAGGCAATCAGCCCCAGCATTTT
TRBV2,few,TRBJ1-5,-,CASSEMGNQPQHF,TGTGCCAGCAGTGAAATGGGGAATCAGCCCCAGCATTTT
TRBV20-1,-,TRBJ1-6,-,CSAPPYSPLHF,TGCAGTGCCCCCCCCTATTCACCCCTCCACTTT
TRBV7-2,-,TRBJ1-1,-,CASSLDSGGGTEAFF,TGTGCCAGCAGCTTAGATTCCGGGGGTGGCACTGAAGCTTTCTTT
TRBV14,-,TRBJ2-2,TRBD1,CASSVTGAGELFF,TGTGCCAGCAGCGTAACAGGGGCCGGGGAGCTGTTTTTT
TRBV7-9,-,TRBJ1-4,-,CASRPPTDEKLFF,TGTGCCAGCAGACCACCGACAGATGAAAAACTGTTTTTT
TRBV4-3,-,TRBJ2-4,-,CASSQERGYIQYF,TGCGCCAGCAGCCAAGAGCGGGGATACATTCAGTACTTC
TRBV6-5,-,TRBJ2-1,-,CASSYGTPPYNEQFF,TGTGCCAGCAGTTACGGGACTCCACCTTACAATGAGCAGTTCTTC